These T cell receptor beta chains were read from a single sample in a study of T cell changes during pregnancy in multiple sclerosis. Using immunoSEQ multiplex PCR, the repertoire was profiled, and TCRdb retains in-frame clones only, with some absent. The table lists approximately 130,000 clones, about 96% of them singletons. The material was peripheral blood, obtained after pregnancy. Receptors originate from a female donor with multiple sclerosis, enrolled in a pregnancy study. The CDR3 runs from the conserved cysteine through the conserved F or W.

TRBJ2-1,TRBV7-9,CASSFSELASNEQFF
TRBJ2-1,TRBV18,CASSPPGSMLNEQFF
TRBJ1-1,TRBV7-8,CASSFNTGGNTEAFF
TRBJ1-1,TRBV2,CASSEGDRTMNTEAFF
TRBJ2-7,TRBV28,CASGLWPGVYEQYF
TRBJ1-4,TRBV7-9,CASSLGRSGDEKLFF
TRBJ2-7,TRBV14,CASSQAAGGPDSYEQYF
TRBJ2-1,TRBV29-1,CSVVAGVDEQFF
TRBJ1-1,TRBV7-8,CASSLYAGSNTEAFF
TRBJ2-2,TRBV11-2,CASRLRLAGRNGELFF
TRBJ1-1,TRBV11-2,CASSLYGSGLQAFF
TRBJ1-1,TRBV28,CASSARTENTEAFF
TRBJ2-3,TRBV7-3,CASSPGYGSTDTQYF
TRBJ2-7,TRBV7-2,CASSLQGWEQYF
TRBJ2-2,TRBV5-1,CASSNNRIWSDTGELFF
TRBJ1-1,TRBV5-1,CASSLSENTEAFF
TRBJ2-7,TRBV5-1,CASSALAGIHEQYF
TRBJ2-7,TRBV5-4,CASSFGGTQRGEQYF
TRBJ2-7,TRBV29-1,CSVEDPLTYEQYF
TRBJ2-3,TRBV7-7,CASSLRPGDTQYF
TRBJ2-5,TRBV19,CASSMGRQETQYF
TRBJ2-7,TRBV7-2,CASSLALGAGDHYEQYF
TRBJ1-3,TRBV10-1,CASSESWPRSGNTIYF
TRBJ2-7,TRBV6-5,CASSPTGGASYEQYF
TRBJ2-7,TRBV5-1,CASSLVPPGGAARYEQYF
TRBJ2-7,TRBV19,CASSFLDRVGYEQYF
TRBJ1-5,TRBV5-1,CASSWGQGENQPQHF
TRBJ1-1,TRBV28,CASSFGGMNTEAFF
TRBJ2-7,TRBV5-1,CASSPVTGGSYEQYF
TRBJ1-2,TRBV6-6,CASSQTGGYGYTF
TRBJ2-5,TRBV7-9,CASSLAITGQETQYF
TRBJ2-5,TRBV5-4,CASSSGLVETQYF
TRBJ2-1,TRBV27,CASRRGGSYNEQFF
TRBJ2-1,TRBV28,CASSLPGQAPNEQFF
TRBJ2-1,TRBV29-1,CSVEGLAGVNEQFF
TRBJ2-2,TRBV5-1,CASSHRTSGSGGELFF
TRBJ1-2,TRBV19,CASSIGDRGIANYGYTF
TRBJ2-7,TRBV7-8,CASSQPRRASSYEQYF
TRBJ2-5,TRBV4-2,CASSNGPITGGRETQYF
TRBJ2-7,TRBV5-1,CASNPDREGSYEQYF
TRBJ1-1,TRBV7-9,CASSLSPTGNTEAFF
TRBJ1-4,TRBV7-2,CASSRGQGEKLFF
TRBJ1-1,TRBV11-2,CASSHIEPPGNTEAFF
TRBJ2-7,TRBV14,CASSPLGGLAGYEQYF
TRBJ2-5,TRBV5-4,CASSLVWGDETQYF
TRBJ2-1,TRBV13,CASSFGLNEQFF
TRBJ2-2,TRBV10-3,CATTPLGTGELFF
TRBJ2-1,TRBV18,CASSPRGRAGGNEQFF